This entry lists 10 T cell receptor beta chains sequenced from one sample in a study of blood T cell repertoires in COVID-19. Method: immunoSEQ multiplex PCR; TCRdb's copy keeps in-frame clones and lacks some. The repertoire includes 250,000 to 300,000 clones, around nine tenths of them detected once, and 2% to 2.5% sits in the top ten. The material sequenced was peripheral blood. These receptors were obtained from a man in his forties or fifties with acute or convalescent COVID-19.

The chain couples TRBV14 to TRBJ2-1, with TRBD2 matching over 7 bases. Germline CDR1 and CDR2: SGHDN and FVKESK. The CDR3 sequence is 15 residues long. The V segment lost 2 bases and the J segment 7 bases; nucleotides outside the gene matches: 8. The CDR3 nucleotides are TGTGCCAGCAGCCAAATGTGGGGGGGATTGAATGAGCAGTTCTTC. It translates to CASSQMWGGLNEQFF.

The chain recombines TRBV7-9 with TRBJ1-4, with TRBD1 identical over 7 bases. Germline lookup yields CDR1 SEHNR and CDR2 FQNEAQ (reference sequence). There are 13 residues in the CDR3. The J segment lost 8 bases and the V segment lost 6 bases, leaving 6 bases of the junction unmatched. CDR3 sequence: CASSRTGEEKLFF. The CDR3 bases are TGTGCCAGCAGTCGGACAGGCGAAGAAAAACTGTTTTTT.

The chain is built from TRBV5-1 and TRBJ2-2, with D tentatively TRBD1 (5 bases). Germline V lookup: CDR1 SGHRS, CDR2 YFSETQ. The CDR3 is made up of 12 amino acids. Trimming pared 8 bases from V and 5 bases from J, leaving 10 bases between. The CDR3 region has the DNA TGCGCCAGTTCGCCAGGGACCGGGGAGCTGTTTTTT. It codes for CASSPGTGELFF.

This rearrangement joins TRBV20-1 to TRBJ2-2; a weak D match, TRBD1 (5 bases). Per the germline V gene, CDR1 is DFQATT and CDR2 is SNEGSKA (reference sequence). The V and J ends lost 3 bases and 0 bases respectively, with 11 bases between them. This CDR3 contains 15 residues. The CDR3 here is CSASKGASNTGELFF. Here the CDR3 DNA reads TGCAGTGCTAGTAAAGGGGCTTCGAACACCGGGGAGCTGTTTTTT.

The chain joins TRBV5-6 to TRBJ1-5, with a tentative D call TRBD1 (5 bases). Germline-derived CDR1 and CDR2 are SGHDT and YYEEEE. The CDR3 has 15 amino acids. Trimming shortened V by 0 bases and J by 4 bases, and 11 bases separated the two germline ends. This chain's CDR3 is CASSLARVGNQPQHF. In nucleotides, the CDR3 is TGTGCCAGCAGCTTGGCCAGGGTTGGGAATCAGCCCCAGCATTTT.

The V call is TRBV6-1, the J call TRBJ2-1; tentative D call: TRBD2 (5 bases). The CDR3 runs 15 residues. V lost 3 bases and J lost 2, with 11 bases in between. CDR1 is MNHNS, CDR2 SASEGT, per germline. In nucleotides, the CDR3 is TGTGCCAGCAGTGATTTGAGGGAGACCTACAATGAGCAGTTCTTC. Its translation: CASSDLRETYNEQFF.

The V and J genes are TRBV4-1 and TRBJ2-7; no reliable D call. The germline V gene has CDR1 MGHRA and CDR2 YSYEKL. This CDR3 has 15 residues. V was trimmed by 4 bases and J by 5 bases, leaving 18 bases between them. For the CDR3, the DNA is TGCGCCAGCAGCCCCACTAAGGCTAGGATGGACGAGCAGTACTTC. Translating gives CASSPTKARMDEQYF.

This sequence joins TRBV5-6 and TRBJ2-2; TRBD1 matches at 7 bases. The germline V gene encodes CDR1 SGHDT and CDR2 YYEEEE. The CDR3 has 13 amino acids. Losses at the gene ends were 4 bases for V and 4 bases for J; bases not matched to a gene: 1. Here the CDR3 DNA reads TGTGCCAGCAGCGGGGACAGCACCGGGGAGCTGTTTTTT. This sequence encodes CASSGDSTGELFF.

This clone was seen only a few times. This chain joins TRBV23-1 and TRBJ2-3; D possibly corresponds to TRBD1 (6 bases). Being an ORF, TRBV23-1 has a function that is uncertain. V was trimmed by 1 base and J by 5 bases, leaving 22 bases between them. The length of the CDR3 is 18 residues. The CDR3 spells CASSQYPPGQPWGDTQYF. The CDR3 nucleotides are TGCGCCAGCAGTCAATATCCCCCCGGACAGCCCTGGGGAGATACGCAGTATTTT.

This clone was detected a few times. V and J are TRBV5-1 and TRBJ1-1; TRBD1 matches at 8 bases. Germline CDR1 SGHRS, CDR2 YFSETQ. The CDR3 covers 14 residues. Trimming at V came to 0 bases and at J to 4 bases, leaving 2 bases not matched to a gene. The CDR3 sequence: CASSLATGVTEAFF. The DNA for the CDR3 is TGCGCCAGCAGCTTGGCGACAGGGGTCACTGAAGCTTTCTTT.